The present TCR beta chain was sequenced within a study of blood T cells in healthy people across ages (dated by TCRdb to between 2014 and 2017). In the study overall: Template switching captured roughly one uniquely barcoded TCR beta cDNA molecule per two T cells in model experiments. Using deep sequencing normalized with unique cDNA molecular identifiers, the study measured how TCR beta repertoire diversity changes with age. The donors were split into four age groups: young (average 16 years), middle-aged (about 40), aged (approximately 60) and long-lived (roughly 86). Using the same blood draw, the study looked at two additional independent replicas of 1 million unique cDNA reads for two donors, one aged 18 to 30 and the other aged 80 or older. To avoid experimental bias, donors of different ages were distributed randomly across sequencing lanes.

The protocol used for the library was 5' RACE. TCRdb records Illumina HiSeq 2500 as the sequencer. A second about 7 to 12 cycle PCR used a sample-barcoded 5' primer and a J-beta primer mix. A unique molecular identifier was introduced onto each TCR beta cDNA molecule by a template-switch 5' adaptor carrying 12 random nucleotides. Each sample yielded at least 3 million CDR3-containing paired-end reads. First-strand cDNA was synthesized from all RNA with the Mint cDNA synthesis kit, primed by a TRBC-specific oligonucleotide. Following uracil-DNA glycosylase treatment, a first 18-cycle PCR with universal primers M1SS and BC2_uni_R was performed on all cDNA. The authors processed their data as follows. Each sample was normalized by randomly selecting 1 million high-quality reads, each carrying a distinct molecular identifier. Reads with shared molecular identifiers were discarded instead of being binned into consensus sequences. CDR3 identification, clonotype clustering and error correction used MiTCR with a Q25 quality threshold and the strictest error-elimination algorithm. Lower-bound total TCR beta diversity was estimated with a nonparametric unseen species model using Euler transformation. TCRdb reanalyzed the raw reads on its own, using fastp at Q25 for trimming and MiXCR for clone calling, and kept in-frame beta chains. Each CDR3 protein appears once, grouped with its most common genes and DNA. The V and J calls here are based on TCRdb, not the publication. The sample table holds some 1.5 million distinct CDR3 sequences, of which 28% were seen once. 6.5% to 8.5% of the sample comes from the top ten.

The donors were some 36 Caucasian individuals from Russia, aged roughly 6 to 100 years, who were systemically healthy. Each donor gave ten milliliters of peripheral blood, drawn into EDTA-treated Vacutainer tubes. PBMCs were isolated by Ficoll-Paque density-gradient centrifugation, with at least 6.5 million obtained per sample. Trizol reagent was used to extract total RNA from the PBMCs, yielding at least 6 micrograms per sample. Naive CD45RAhigh/CD27high T cell percentages were measured by flow cytometry on a PBMC aliquot from every donor. This clonotype was detected many times. The antigen it binds to is not known. Per-nucleotide qualities are absent, and no much larger clonotype sits a single base away. Results the study describes overall, beyond this receptor: As age increased, observed TCR beta diversity per million T cells dropped in a roughly linear way, and a significant reduction was already evident by age about 40. The CMV infection status of donors was not known, potentially confounding age-related changes in expanded clonotypes. Total diversity estimates from one million sequenced T cells were considered lower bounds and underestimates. Since profiling was done on bulk unsorted PBMCs, naive and antigen-experienced compartments could not be conclusively compared. A strong correlation was found between observed TCR beta diversity and the percentage of naive T cells measured by flow cytometry. Compared with the aged group, the long-lived group had more naive CD4+ T cells, fewer expanded clones and increased TCR diversity, a pattern suggesting age selection.

This TCR came from a woman in her thirties in good health. Sequenced material: blood.

The CDR3 protein sequence reads: CASKTGTYYGYTF. Read as DNA, the sequence is TGTGCCAGCAAAACAGGGACGTACTATGGCTACACCTTC. The chain is assembled from TRBV6-1 and TRBJ1-2; TRBD1 might be the D gene, on 6 matching bases. There are 13 amino acids in the CDR3, from cysteine to phenylalanine inclusive. Only the CDR3 part of the read is kept: 39 bases, read in frame from the first base. Reading the germline V gene gives CDR1 MNHNS and CDR2 SASEGT. The V and J ends are trimmed by 7 bases and 3 bases, leaving 12 bases between them.